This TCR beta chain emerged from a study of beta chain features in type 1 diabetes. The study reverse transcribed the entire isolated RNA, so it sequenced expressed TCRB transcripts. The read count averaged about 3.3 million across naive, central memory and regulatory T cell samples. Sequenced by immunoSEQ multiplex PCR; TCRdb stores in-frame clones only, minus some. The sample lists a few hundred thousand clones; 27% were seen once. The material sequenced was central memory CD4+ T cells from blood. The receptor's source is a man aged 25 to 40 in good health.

The CDR3: CASSRSYEQYF. CDR3 sequence (DNA): TGTGCCAGCAGCAGGTCCTACGAGCAGTACTTC. V usage is TRBV5-6 and J usage is TRBJ2-7; no firm D call. The length of the CDR3 is 11 residues. V was shortened by 4 bases and J by 1 base, with 3 bases between the two germline ends. CDR1 is SGHDT, CDR2 YYEEEE, per germline.